The 9 T cell receptor beta chains given below trace back to one sample, sequenced in a study of Ad26.COV2.S vaccination and SARS-CoV-2 variants. Treatment: around 19 received Ad26.COV2.S at low or high dose, single or two shots; about 5 received placebo; per-sample allocation not given. The investigators took samples on day 63 after the first vaccine or placebo injection. TCRdb keeps only in-frame clones here, not all; method: immunoSEQ multiplex PCR. The top ten hold about 10% of the sample, which has some 250,000 clones, approximately 87% seen once. Material: peripheral blood, obtained in a trial of Ad26.COV2.S vaccine versus placebo. The receptors stem from a person between 18 and 59 years old who received the Ad26.COV2.S COVID-19 vaccine or a placebo.

The DNA of the CDR3 is TGTGCCAGCAGTCAACGGAGGGCCCCAACAGATACGCAGTATTTT. It translates to CASSQRRAPTDTQYF. The chain links TRBV27 to TRBJ2-3; D might be TRBD2 (6 bases). Per the germline V gene, CDR1 is MNHEY and CDR2 is SMNVEV (reference sequence). The CDR3 has 15 amino acids. V was clipped by 5 bases and J by 3 bases, with 15 bases between them.

The chain uses TRBV18 and TRBJ1-1, with D possibly being TRBD1 (6 bases). The V end was cut by 3 bases, the J end by 0 bases, with 11 bases between. Germline lookup yields CDR1 KGHSH and CDR2 LQKENI. The CDR3 loop spans 15 amino acids. The CDR3 loop is CASSPPTGVNTEAFF. The CDR3 DNA sequence: TGTGCCAGCTCACCCCCGACAGGAGTGAACACTGAAGCTTTCTTT.

The CDR3 sequence: CAWSVTGGYEQYF. Written as DNA, the CDR3 is TGTGCCTGGAGTGTGACAGGGGGGTACGAGCAGTACTTC. The V and J genes are TRBV30 and TRBJ2-7, with 9 bases fitting TRBD1. Looked up from germline, CDR1 is GTSNPN and CDR2 is SVGIG (reference sequence). The ends lost 0 bases at V and 4 bases at J; junction bases unmatched: 1. The CDR3 covers 13 residues.

The J gene is TRBJ2-7, the V gene TRBV5-8; D not resolved. Trimming pared 4 bases from V and 3 bases from J, leaving 11 bases between. The CDR3 totals 13 residues. CDR1 is SGHTS, CDR2 YDEGEE, per germline. The CDR3 region has the DNA TGTGCCAGCAGCATCACTTTGGGCTACGAGCAGTACTTC. Its translation is CASSITLGYEQYF.

The V gene is TRBV3-1 (or the pseudogene TRBV3-2), the J gene TRBJ2-5; tentative D call: TRBD1 (5 bases). V was pared by 4 bases and J by 6 bases, with 9 bases between. The germline V gene encodes CDR1 LGHDT and CDR2 YNNKEL (reference sequence). The CDR3 covers 12 residues. The CDR3 here is CASSPQGQTQYF. The CDR3 nucleotides are TGTGCCAGCAGCCCCCAGGGTCAGACCCAGTACTTC.

This chain links TRBV6-5 with TRBJ2-7; perhaps TRBD1 as D (6 bases). V was pared by 0 bases and J by 2 bases, with 11 bases between. This CDR3 has 15 residues. From germline, CDR1 is MNHEY and CDR2 SVGAGI. The CDR3 sequence is CASSYSARGTYEQYF. DNA for the CDR3: TGTGCCAGCAGTTACTCGGCTAGGGGGACCTACGAGCAGTACTTC.

The rearrangement uses TRBV7-9 and TRBJ2-7; the D gene is possibly TRBD1 (5 bases). V was pared by 6 bases and J by 0 bases, with 15 bases between. This CDR3 is built from 15 residues. Germline CDR1 reads SEHNR; CDR2 reads FQNEAQ (reference sequence). The CDR3 DNA is TGTGCCAGCAGTCCGGACATCTCGAGCTCCTACGAGCAGTACTTC. This sequence encodes CASSPDISSSYEQYF.

The chain joins TRBV14 to TRBJ2-7; D may be TRBD2 (6 bases). V shed 0 bases and J shed 7 bases, with 7 bases lying between them. The germline gives CDR1 SGHDN, CDR2 FVKESK. The CDR3 consists of 12 residues. CDR3 residues: CASSQEGGEQYF. The CDR3 DNA reads as TGTGCCAGCAGCCAAGAAGGAGGGGAGCAGTACTTC.

V is TRBV6-4 and J is TRBJ1-3; D ambiguous. The length of the CDR3 is 16 residues. Per germline, CDR1 MRHNA and CDR2 SNTAGT. V gave up 0 bases and J gave up 0 bases, with 9 bases separating them. DNA for the CDR3: TGTGCCAGCAGTGACTCTACCGGCAGCTCTGGAAACACCATATATTTT. It codes for CASSDSTGSSGNTIYF.